This TCR beta chain was identified during a study of T cell changes during pregnancy in multiple sclerosis. TCRdb keeps only in-frame clones here, not all; method: immunoSEQ multiplex PCR. The sample consists of tens of thousands of clones, 85% to 90% of them appearing once. The V end was cut by 3 bases, the J end by 1 base, with 12 bases between. The CDR3 has 15 amino acids. Germline V gene data show CDR1 as SGHTA and CDR2 as FQGNSA. The sequenced sample was peripheral blood, obtained in the first trimester of pregnancy. This TCR was sampled from a female donor in good health, enrolled as a control in a pregnancy study. The V call is TRBV7-2, the J call TRBJ1-1; D ambiguous. The CDR3 loop reads CASSFQATANTEAFF. DNA of the CDR3: TGTGCCAGCAGCTTCCAGGCCACAGCGAACACTGAAGCTTTCTTT.